These T cell receptor beta chains were read from a single sample in a study of blood T cell repertoires in COVID-19. The assay was immunoSEQ multiplex PCR, and TCRdb's table has in-frame clones only and misses some. The data show under 250,000 clones, over 75% seen once. The specimen sequenced was PBMCs or T cells enriched from blood (not recorded which). All receptors derive from a man between 35 and 55 years old who had recovered from COVID-19. Each CDR3 is given with its conserved first and last residue. The order of the fields is J gene, clone size, D gene, V gene, CDR3 protein, CDR3 DNA. D genes are given only for firm matches. Size is stated for part of the rows, as once, few or many counts, or as a class when the clone is expanded.

J: TRBJ1-5
size: .
D: .
V: TRBV2
CDR3: CASSGTDYSNQPQHF
DNA: TGTGCCAGCAGTGGGACGGACTATAGCAATCAGCCCCAGCATTTT

J: TRBJ1-6
size: .
D: .
V: TRBV28
CDR3: CASSSAVPLHF
DNA: TGTGCCAGCAGTTCGGCGGTACCCCTCCACTTT

J: TRBJ1-3
size: .
D: .
V: TRBV6-5
CDR3: CASSPGRASGNTIYF
DNA: TGTGCCAGCAGTCCAGGGAGGGCCTCTGGAAACACCATATATTTT

J: TRBJ2-3
size: .
D: TRBD2
V: TRBV9
CDR3: CASSVGVGGLAGTDTQYF
DNA: TGTGCCAGCAGCGTAGGTGTCGGTGGACTAGCGGGCACAGATACGCAGTATTTT

J: TRBJ1-1
size: .
D: TRBD1
V: TRBV18
CDR3: CASSPPGGHTEAFF
DNA: TGTGCCAGCTCACCTCCAGGGGGCCACACTGAAGCTTTCTTT

J: TRBJ1-2
size: .
D: TRBD1
V: TRBV25-1
CDR3: CASSEPTGVGYTF
DNA: TGTGCCAGCAGTGAACCCACAGGGGTTGGCTACACCTTC

J: TRBJ1-6
size: once
D: .
V: TRBV28
CDR3: CASSFQLPHRSPLHF
DNA: TGTGCCAGCAGTTTCCAGTTACCCCATCGTTCACCCCTCCACTTT

J: TRBJ2-5
size: .
D: TRBD1
V: TRBV6-2/TRBV6-3
CDR3: CASSSGGETQYF
DNA: TGTGCCAGCAGCTCAGGGGGAGAGACCCAGTACTTC

J: TRBJ2-7
size: few
D: TRBD1
V: TRBV28
CDR3: CASRRPGQAAYEQYF
DNA: TGTGCCAGCAGACGCCCGGGACAGGCAGCCTACGAGCAGTACTTC

J: TRBJ1-1
size: .
D: .
V: TRBV4-1
CDR3: CASSQIRPTEAFF
DNA: TGCGCCAGCAGCCAGATCAGGCCCACTGAAGCTTTCTTT

J: TRBJ1-4
size: .
D: .
V: TRBV19
CDR3: CASGYSSKPLKLFF
DNA: TGTGCCAGTGGTTACAGCTCTAAGCCCCTAAAACTGTTTTTT

J: TRBJ2-2
size: few
D: .
V: TRBV3-1/TRBV3-2
CDR3: CASTRSGGSLGGTGELFF
DNA: TGTGCCAGCACCCGGAGTGGTGGCAGCTTAGGGGGCACCGGGGAGCTGTTTTTT

J: TRBJ1-2
size: .
D: TRBD1
V: TRBV4-1
CDR3: CASSPLGQGNYGYTF
DNA: TGCGCCAGCAGCCCCCTGGGACAGGGGAACTATGGCTACACCTTC

J: TRBJ1-1
size: .
D: .
V: TRBV6-5
CDR3: CASSFLGGNTEAFF
DNA: TGTGCCAGCAGTTTCTTGGGGGGTAACACTGAAGCTTTCTTT

J: TRBJ1-2
size: .
D: TRBD1
V: TRBV5-6
CDR3: CASIATGEAGYTF
DNA: TGTGCCAGCATCGCGACAGGGGAGGCCGGCTACACCTTC

J: TRBJ1-1
size: .
D: TRBD1
V: TRBV7-9
CDR3: CASSISTGSNTEAFF
DNA: TGTGCCAGCAGCATTTCGACAGGGTCGAACACTGAAGCTTTCTTT

J: TRBJ2-7
size: .
D: .
V: TRBV5-4
CDR3: CASSLTTGWEDYEQYF
DNA: TGTGCCAGCAGCTTGACCACAGGATGGGAAGATTACGAGCAGTACTTC

J: TRBJ1-1
size: .
D: .
V: TRBV12-3/TRBV12-4
CDR3: CASSLVQDTEAFF
DNA: TGTGCCAGCAGTTTAGTCCAGGACACTGAAGCTTTCTTT

J: TRBJ1-1
size: .
D: .
V: TRBV6-5
CDR3: CASIQGVNTEAFF
DNA: TGTGCCAGCATACAGGGCGTGAACACTGAAGCTTTCTTT

J: TRBJ1-2
size: .
D: TRBD1
V: TRBV18
CDR3: CASSPDREVNYGYTF
DNA: TGTGCCAGCTCACCAGACAGGGAAGTGAACTATGGCTACACCTTC

J: TRBJ1-3
size: .
D: .
V: TRBV2
CDR3: CASSLYGGISGNTIYF
DNA: TGTGCCAGCAGTCTGTATGGGGGGATCTCTGGAAACACCATATATTTT

J: TRBJ1-6
size: .
D: .
V: TRBV9
CDR3: CASPRRGIRPYNSPLHF
DNA: TGTGCCAGCCCCCGAAGGGGGATAAGGCCCTATAATTCACCCCTCCACTTT

J: TRBJ1-1
size: .
D: .
V: TRBV7-2
CDR3: CASSLGRKNTEAFF
DNA: TGTGCCAGCAGCTTAGGTCGTAAGAACACTGAAGCTTTCTTT

J: TRBJ2-7
size: .
D: TRBD2
V: TRBV3-1/TRBV3-2
CDR3: CASSQLVWSSGGVYEQYF
DNA: TGTGCCAGCAGCCAGCTTGTCTGGTCTAGCGGGGGAGTCTACGAGCAGTACTTC

J: TRBJ2-7
size: .
D: TRBD2
V: TRBV7-2
CDR3: CASGWTSGTYEQYF
DNA: TGTGCCAGCGGCTGGACTAGCGGTACCTACGAGCAGTACTTC

J: TRBJ1-2
size: .
D: .
V: TRBV5-5
CDR3: CASSPNTRGLYGYTF
DNA: TGTGCCAGCAGCCCGAATACGAGAGGACTCTATGGCTACACCTTC

J: TRBJ2-5
size: .
D: .
V: TRBV7-2
CDR3: CASSSARLQETQYF
DNA: TGTGCCAGCAGCTCTGCTAGACTTCAAGAGACCCAGTACTTC

J: TRBJ1-5
size: once
D: .
V: TRBV5-1
CDR3: CASSPGLINQPQHF
DNA: TGCGCCAGCAGCCCTGGACTGATCAATCAGCCCCAGCATTTT

J: TRBJ1-5
size: few
D: TRBD1
V: TRBV27
CDR3: CASSLFRTGNQPQHF
DNA: TGTGCCAGCAGTTTATTCCGGACAGGGAATCAGCCCCAGCATTTT

J: TRBJ2-5
size: .
D: TRBD2
V: TRBV5-1
CDR3: CASSLALSGRAHQETQYF
DNA: TGCGCCAGCAGCTTGGCCCTTAGCGGGAGGGCCCACCAAGAGACCCAGTACTTC

J: TRBJ1-2
size: few
D: .
V: TRBV4-3
CDR3: CASSQEVWGEGYTF
DNA: TGCGCCAGCAGCCAAGAGGTGTGGGGCGAGGGCTACACCTTC

J: TRBJ2-3
size: .
D: TRBD1
V: TRBV5-1
CDR3: CASSQGGTDTQYF
DNA: TGCGCCAGCAGCCAGGGGGGCACAGATACGCAGTATTTT

J: TRBJ1-6
size: .
D: TRBD1
V: TRBV7-2
CDR3: CASRAGGNSYNSPLHF
DNA: TGTGCCAGCAGGGCAGGGGGGAACTCCTATAATTCACCCCTCCACTTT

J: TRBJ1-1
size: .
D: TRBD1
V: TRBV6-5
CDR3: CASSQGQATEAFF
DNA: TGTGCCAGCAGTCAGGGACAGGCCACTGAAGCTTTCTTT

J: TRBJ2-5
size: once
D: TRBD1
V: TRBV6-5
CDR3: CASSYSHRGQETQYF
DNA: TGTGCCAGCAGTTACTCTCACAGGGGACAAGAGACCCAGTACTTC

J: TRBJ1-4
size: .
D: TRBD1
V: TRBV6-1
CDR3: CASSGTGRRVDEKLFF
DNA: TGTGCCAGCAGTGGGACAGGGAGGCGGGTGGATGAAAAACTGTTTTTT

J: TRBJ2-7
size: .
D: TRBD1
V: TRBV19
CDR3: CASSVLVGQGAKEQYF
DNA: TGTGCCAGTAGTGTTCTGGTTGGACAGGGGGCGAAAGAGCAGTACTTC

J: TRBJ1-1
size: .
D: .
V: TRBV19
CDR3: CASIFAGENTEAFF
DNA: TGTGCCAGTATCTTCGCGGGCGAGAACACTGAAGCTTTCTTT

J: TRBJ1-5
size: .
D: .
V: TRBV5-8
CDR3: CASSIRQGGNQPQHF
DNA: TGTGCCAGCAGCATCCGTCAGGGAGGTAATCAGCCCCAGCATTTT

J: TRBJ2-7
size: once
D: .
V: TRBV9
CDR3: CASSVEGLGEQYF
DNA: TGTGCCAGCAGCGTAGAGGGGCTAGGAGAGCAGTACTTC

J: TRBJ2-3
size: .
D: TRBD2
V: TRBV5-1
CDR3: CASSLRTSGAPRTDTQYF
DNA: TGCGCCAGCAGCTTACGGACTAGCGGGGCCCCCCGCACAGATACGCAGTATTTT

J: TRBJ2-7
size: .
D: TRBD2
V: TRBV3-1/TRBV3-2
CDR3: CASTGTSGLTYEQYF
DNA: TGTGCCAGCACCGGGACTAGCGGGCTTACCTACGAGCAGTACTTC

J: TRBJ1-1
size: .
D: TRBD1
V: TRBV5-1
CDR3: CASSLDRGRNTEAFF
DNA: TGCGCCAGCAGCTTGGACAGGGGGCGAAACACTGAAGCTTTCTTT

J: TRBJ1-1
size: .
D: .
V: TRBV21-1
CDR3: CASSKWRGEAFF
DNA: TGTGCCAGCAGCAAATGGAGGGGTGAAGCTTTCTTT

J: TRBJ2-5
size: .
D: TRBD1
V: TRBV29-1
CDR3: CSVGGRGQETQYF
DNA: TGCAGCGTTGGCGGCAGGGGGCAAGAGACCCAGTACTTC

J: TRBJ1-5
size: .
D: .
V: TRBV21-1
CDR3: CASSNLIPGKSARKYSNQPQHF
DNA: TGTGCCAGCAGCAACCTCATTCCGGGGAAGTCCGCGAGAAAATATAGCAATCAGCCCCAGCATTTT

J: TRBJ1-2
size: .
D: TRBD1
V: TRBV5-6
CDR3: CASSLRTGYYGYTF
DNA: TGTGCCAGCAGCTTAAGGACAGGTTACTATGGCTACACCTTC

J: TRBJ1-3
size: .
D: .
V: TRBV18
CDR3: CASSPRQAPGNTIYF
DNA: TGTGCCAGCTCACCTCGGCAGGCTCCTGGAAACACCATATATTTT

J: TRBJ1-5
size: .
D: .
V: TRBV10-3
CDR3: CAISESGEQPQHF
DNA: TGTGCCATCAGTGAGTCCGGGGAGCAGCCCCAGCATTTT

J: TRBJ1-2
size: once
D: .
V: TRBV6-5
CDR3: CASRDHGSTWYGYTF
DNA: TGTGCCAGCAGAGACCACGGGAGCACTTGGTATGGCTACACCTTC

J: TRBJ2-1
size: .
D: .
V: TRBV19
CDR3: CASTEGGWENEQFF
DNA: TGTGCCAGCACGGAGGGGGGGTGGGAGAATGAGCAGTTCTTC

J: TRBJ2-6
size: .
D: .
V: TRBV6-1
CDR3: CASSEGRGTITGANVLTF
DNA: TGTGCCAGCAGTGAAGGGAGAGGCACAATAACCGGGGCCAACGTCCTGACTTTC

J: TRBJ2-1
size: .
D: TRBD2
V: TRBV7-6
CDR3: CASSRRTSGANYNEQFF
DNA: TGTGCCAGCAGCCGACGGACTAGCGGGGCTAATTACAATGAGCAGTTCTTC

J: TRBJ1-2
size: few
D: .
V: TRBV29-1
CDR3: CSVREGGLGYTF
DNA: TGCAGCGTCAGAGAGGGTGGGCTCGGCTACACCTTC